The rows below give T cell receptor beta chains drawn from one sample of a study of shared clonotypes between healthy human individuals. Produced via immunoSEQ multiplex PCR; TCRdb's table is partial and in-frame only. Of some 2,000,000 clones listed, about 95% are singletons. Sequencing used naive CD8+ T cells sorted from blood. The receptors shown here come from a man aged 18 to 30 in good health. CDR3s include the opening cysteine and the closing phenylalanine or tryptophan. Fields, in order: D gene, J gene, V gene, clone size, CDR3 protein, CDR3 DNA. A D gene is named only where the DNA matches it firmly. Clone size appears in some rows only: once, few, many, or a class for an expanded clone.

d_call: .
j_call: TRBJ2-3
v_call: TRBV7-9
clone_size: .
cdr3_aa: CASSLPNTDTQYF
cdr3_nt: TGTGCCAGCAGCTTACCCAACACAGATACGCAGTATTTT

d_call: TRBD2
j_call: TRBJ2-3
v_call: TRBV4-3
clone_size: .
cdr3_aa: CASSSRLAGGDTQYF
cdr3_nt: TGCGCCAGCAGCTCCCGACTAGCGGGGGGGGATACGCAGTATTTT

d_call: .
j_call: TRBJ2-1
v_call: TRBV2
clone_size: .
cdr3_aa: CASTPEAIMDYNEQFF
cdr3_nt: TGTGCCAGCACCCCAGAGGCCATAATGGACTACAATGAGCAGTTCTTC

d_call: .
j_call: TRBJ1-2
v_call: TRBV7-8
clone_size: .
cdr3_aa: CASSSIGASYGYTF
cdr3_nt: TGTGCCAGCAGCTCCATTGGGGCCAGCTATGGCTACACCTTC

d_call: .
j_call: TRBJ1-2
v_call: TRBV6-1
clone_size: .
cdr3_aa: CASSNGQLNYGYTF
cdr3_nt: TGTGCCAGCAGTAACGGACAGCTCAACTATGGCTACACCTTC

d_call: .
j_call: TRBJ2-1
v_call: TRBV19
clone_size: .
cdr3_aa: CASSASDNEQFF
cdr3_nt: TGTGCCAGTAGTGCGTCAGACAATGAGCAGTTCTTC

d_call: TRBD1
j_call: TRBJ2-1
v_call: TRBV15
clone_size: once
cdr3_aa: CATSREGTGGENEQFF
cdr3_nt: TGTGCCACCAGCAGAGAAGGGACAGGGGGTGAGAATGAGCAGTTCTTC

d_call: TRBD1
j_call: TRBJ2-5
v_call: TRBV7-2
clone_size: .
cdr3_aa: CARPEQGSYETQYF
cdr3_nt: TGTGCCAGACCGGAACAGGGGAGTTACGAGACCCAGTACTTC

d_call: .
j_call: TRBJ2-7
v_call: TRBV5-4
clone_size: .
cdr3_aa: CASSSGLSEQYF
cdr3_nt: TGTGCCAGCAGCTCGGGACTCTCCGAGCAGTACTTC

d_call: .
j_call: TRBJ1-2
v_call: TRBV11-2
clone_size: .
cdr3_aa: CASSLVRDVPNYGYTF
cdr3_nt: TGTGCCAGCAGCTTAGTCCGGGACGTTCCCAACTATGGCTACACCTTC

d_call: .
j_call: TRBJ2-1
v_call: TRBV7-9
clone_size: .
cdr3_aa: CASSLWDGNNEQFF
cdr3_nt: TGTGCCAGCAGCTTATGGGACGGAAACAATGAGCAGTTCTTC

d_call: TRBD1
j_call: TRBJ1-2
v_call: TRBV2
clone_size: few
cdr3_aa: CASRATGMGYTF
cdr3_nt: TGTGCCAGCAGAGCGACAGGGATGGGCTACACCTTC

d_call: .
j_call: TRBJ2-3
v_call: TRBV9
clone_size: .
cdr3_aa: CASSVEGGSTDTQYF
cdr3_nt: TGTGCCAGCAGCGTAGAGGGGGGGAGCACAGATACGCAGTATTTT

d_call: TRBD1
j_call: TRBJ1-6
v_call: TRBV27
clone_size: .
cdr3_aa: CASSLLPATGYNSPLHF
cdr3_nt: TGTGCCAGCAGTTTACTTCCAGCGACAGGGTATAATTCACCCCTCCACTTT

d_call: .
j_call: TRBJ2-1
v_call: TRBV29-1
clone_size: .
cdr3_aa: CSAEDNYNEQFF
cdr3_nt: TGCAGCGCCGAGGACAACTACAATGAGCAGTTCTTC

d_call: .
j_call: TRBJ2-3
v_call: TRBV7-2
clone_size: .
cdr3_aa: CASSLGYTDTQYF
cdr3_nt: TGTGCCAGCAGCTTAGGCTACACAGATACGCAGTATTTT

d_call: TRBD1
j_call: TRBJ2-7
v_call: TRBV5-5
clone_size: .
cdr3_aa: CASSFTGDEQYF
cdr3_nt: TGTGCCAGCAGCTTTACAGGGGACGAGCAGTACTTC